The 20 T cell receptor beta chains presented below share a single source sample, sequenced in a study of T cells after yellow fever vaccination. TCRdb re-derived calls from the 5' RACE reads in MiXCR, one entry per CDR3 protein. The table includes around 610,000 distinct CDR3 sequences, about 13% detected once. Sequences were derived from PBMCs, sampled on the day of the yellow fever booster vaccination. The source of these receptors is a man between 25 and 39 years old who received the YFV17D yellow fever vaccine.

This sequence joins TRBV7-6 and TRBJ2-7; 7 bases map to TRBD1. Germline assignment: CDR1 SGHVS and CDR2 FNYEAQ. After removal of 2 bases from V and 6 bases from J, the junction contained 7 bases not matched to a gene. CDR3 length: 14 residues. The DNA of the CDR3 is TGTGCCAGCAGCTTACTAGGCTCAGGGGGCGAGCAGTACTTC. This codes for CASSLLGSGGEQYF.

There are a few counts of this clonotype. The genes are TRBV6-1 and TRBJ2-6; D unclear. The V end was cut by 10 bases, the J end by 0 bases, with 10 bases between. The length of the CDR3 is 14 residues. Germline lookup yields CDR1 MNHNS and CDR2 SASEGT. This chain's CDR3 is CATDVSSGANVLTF. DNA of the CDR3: TGTGCCACGGACGTTTCCTCTGGGGCCAACGTCCTGACTTTC.

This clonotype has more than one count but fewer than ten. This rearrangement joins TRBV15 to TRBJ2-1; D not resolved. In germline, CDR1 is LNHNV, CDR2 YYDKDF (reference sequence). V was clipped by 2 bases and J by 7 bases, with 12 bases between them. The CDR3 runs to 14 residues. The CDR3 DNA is TGTGCCACCAGCAGAACATCCGCAAGGAATGAGCAGTTCTTC. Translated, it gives CATSRTSARNEQFF.

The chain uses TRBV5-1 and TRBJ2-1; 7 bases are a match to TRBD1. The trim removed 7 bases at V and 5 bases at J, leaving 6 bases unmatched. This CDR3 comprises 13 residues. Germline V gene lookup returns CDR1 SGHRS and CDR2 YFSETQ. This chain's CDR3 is CASRTGENNEQFF. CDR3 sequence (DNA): TGCGCCAGCCGAACAGGGGAAAACAATGAGCAGTTCTTC.

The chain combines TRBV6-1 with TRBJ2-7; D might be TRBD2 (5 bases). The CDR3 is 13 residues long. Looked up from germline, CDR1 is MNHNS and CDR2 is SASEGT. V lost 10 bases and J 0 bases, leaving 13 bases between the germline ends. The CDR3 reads CAIGPGGSYEQYF. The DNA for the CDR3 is TGTGCCATCGGGCCCGGAGGCTCCTACGAGCAGTACTTC.

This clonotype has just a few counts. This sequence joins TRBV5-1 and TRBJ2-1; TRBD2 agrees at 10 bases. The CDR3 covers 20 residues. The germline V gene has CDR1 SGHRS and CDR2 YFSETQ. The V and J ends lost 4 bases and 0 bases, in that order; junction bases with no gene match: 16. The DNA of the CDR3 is TGCGCCAGCAGCCCCAGGCTAGGGACTAGCGTTTCGAGCTCCTACAATGAGCAGTTCTTC. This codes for CASSPRLGTSVSSSYNEQFF.

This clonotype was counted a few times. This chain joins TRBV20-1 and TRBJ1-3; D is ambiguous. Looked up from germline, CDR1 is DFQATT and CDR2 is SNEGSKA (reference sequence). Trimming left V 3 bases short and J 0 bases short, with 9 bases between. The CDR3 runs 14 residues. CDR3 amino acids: CSARRSHSGNTIYF. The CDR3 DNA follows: TGCAGTGCTAGGCGAAGCCACTCTGGAAACACCATATATTTT.

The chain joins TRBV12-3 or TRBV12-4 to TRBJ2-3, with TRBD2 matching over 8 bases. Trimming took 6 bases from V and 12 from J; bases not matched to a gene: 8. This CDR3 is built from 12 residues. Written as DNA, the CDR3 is TGTGCCAGCAGCCTCCCGGGACTAGGACAGTATTTT. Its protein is CASSLPGLGQYF.

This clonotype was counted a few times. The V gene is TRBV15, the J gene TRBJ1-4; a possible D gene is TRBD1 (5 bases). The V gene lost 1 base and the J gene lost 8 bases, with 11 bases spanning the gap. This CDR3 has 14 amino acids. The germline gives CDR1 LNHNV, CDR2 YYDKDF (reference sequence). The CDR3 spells CATSRAGQGEKLFF. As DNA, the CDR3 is TGTGCCACCAGCAGAGCAGGCCAGGGCGAAAAACTGTTTTTT.

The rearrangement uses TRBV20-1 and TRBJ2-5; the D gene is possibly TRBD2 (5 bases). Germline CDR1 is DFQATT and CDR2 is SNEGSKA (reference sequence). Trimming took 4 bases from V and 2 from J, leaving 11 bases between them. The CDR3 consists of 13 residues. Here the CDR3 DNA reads TGCAGTGCTACTTGGACTCATCAAGAGACCCAGTACTTC. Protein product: CSATWTHQETQYF.

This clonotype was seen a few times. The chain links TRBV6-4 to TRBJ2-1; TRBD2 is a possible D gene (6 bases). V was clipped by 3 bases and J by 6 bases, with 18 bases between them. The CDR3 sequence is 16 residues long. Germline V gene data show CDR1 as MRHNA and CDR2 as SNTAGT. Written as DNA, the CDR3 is TGTGCCAGCAGTGAATTACCGGGCCGGGGGACCAATGAGCAGTTCTTC. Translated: CASSELPGRGTNEQFF.

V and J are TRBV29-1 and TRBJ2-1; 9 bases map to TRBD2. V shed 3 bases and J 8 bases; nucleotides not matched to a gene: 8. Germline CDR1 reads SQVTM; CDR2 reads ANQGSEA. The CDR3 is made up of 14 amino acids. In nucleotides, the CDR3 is TGCAGCGTTGATAGGCGGGAGGGCCGCGATGAGCAGTTCTTC. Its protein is CSVDRREGRDEQFF.

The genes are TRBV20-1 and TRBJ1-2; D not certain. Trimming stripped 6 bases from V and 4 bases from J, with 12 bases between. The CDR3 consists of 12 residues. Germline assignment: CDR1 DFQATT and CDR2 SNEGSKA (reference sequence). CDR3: CSAQWAAYGYTF. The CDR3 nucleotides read TGCAGTGCCCAATGGGCGGCCTATGGCTACACCTTC.

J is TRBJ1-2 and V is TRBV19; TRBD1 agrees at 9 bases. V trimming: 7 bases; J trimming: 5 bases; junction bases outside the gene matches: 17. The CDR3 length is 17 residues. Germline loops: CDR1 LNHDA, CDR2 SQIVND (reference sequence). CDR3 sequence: CASIDPGQGPRGYGYTF. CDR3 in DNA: TGTGCCAGTATTGACCCGGGACAGGGCCCCCGGGGATATGGCTACACCTTC.

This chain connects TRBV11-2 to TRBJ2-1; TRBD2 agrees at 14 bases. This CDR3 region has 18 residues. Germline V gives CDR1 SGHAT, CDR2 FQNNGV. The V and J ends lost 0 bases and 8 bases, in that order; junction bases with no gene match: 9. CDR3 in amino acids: CASSLDFRTSGRSDEQFF. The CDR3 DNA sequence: TGTGCCAGCAGCTTAGATTTTAGGACTAGCGGGAGGTCGGATGAGCAGTTCTTC.

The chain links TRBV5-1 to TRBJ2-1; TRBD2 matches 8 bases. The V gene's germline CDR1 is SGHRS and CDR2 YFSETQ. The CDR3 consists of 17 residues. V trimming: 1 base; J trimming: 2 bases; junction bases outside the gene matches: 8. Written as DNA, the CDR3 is TGCGCCAGCAGCTTGTCCCCTAGCGGGTCGACCTACAATGAGCAGTTCTTC. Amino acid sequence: CASSLSPSGSTYNEQFF.

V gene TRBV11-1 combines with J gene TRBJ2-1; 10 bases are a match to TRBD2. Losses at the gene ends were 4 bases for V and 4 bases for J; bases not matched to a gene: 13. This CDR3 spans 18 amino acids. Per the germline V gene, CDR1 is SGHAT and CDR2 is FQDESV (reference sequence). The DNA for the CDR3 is TGTGCCAGCAGCTCTTACAGGCCCTCTAGCGGGAGTTACAATGAGCAGTTCTTC. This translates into CASSSYRPSSGSYNEQFF.

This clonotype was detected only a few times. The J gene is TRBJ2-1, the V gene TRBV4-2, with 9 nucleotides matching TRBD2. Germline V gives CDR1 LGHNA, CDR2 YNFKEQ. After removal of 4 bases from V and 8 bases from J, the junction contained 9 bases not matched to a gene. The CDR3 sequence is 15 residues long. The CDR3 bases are TGTGCCAGCAGCCCACTTCGGGGACTAGCCCATGAGCAGTTCTTC. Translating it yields CASSPLRGLAHEQFF.

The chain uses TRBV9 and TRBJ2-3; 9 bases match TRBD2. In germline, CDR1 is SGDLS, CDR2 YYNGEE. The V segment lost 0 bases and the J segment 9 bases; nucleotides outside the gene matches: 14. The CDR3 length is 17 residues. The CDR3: CASSVGSGGRARETQYF. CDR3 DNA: TGTGCCAGCAGCGTAGGAAGTGGCGGGAGGGCCAGGGAGACGCAGTATTTT.

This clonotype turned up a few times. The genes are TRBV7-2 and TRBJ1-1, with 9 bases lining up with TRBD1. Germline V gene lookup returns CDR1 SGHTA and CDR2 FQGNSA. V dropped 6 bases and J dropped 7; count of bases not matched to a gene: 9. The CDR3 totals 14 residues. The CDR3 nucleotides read TGTGCCAGCAGGCCCCGACAGGGGGGCCGTGAAGCTTTCTTT. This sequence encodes CASRPRQGGREAFF.